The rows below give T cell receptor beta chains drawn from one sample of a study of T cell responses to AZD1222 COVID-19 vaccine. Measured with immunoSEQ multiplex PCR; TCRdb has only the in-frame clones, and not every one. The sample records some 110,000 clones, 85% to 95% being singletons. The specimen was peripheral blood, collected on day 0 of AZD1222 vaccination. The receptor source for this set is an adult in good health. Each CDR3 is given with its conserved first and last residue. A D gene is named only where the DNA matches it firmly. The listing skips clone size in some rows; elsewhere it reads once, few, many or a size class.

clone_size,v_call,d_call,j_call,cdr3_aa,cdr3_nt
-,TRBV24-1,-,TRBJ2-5,CATSDPNRQETQYF,TGTGCCACCAGTGATCCAAATCGACAGGAGACCCAGTACTTC
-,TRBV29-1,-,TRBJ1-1,CSVAIGDTEAFF,TGCAGCGTTGCAATCGGGGACACTGAAGCTTTCTTT
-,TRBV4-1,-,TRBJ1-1,CASSQDGVNTEAFF,TGCGCCAGCAGCCAAGATGGGGTGAACACTGAAGCTTTCTTT
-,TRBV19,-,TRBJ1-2,CASTEERGRGGYTF,TGTGCCAGTACCGAGGAGCGGGGGCGAGGTGGCTACACCTTC
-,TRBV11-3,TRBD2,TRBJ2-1,CASSPGLAGVEQFF,TGTGCCAGCAGCCCGGGACTAGCGGGAGTTGAGCAGTTCTTC
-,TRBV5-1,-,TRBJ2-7,CASSLDVGPYEQYF,TGCGCCAGCAGCTTGGATGTTGGCCCTTACGAGCAGTACTTC
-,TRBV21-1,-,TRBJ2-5,CASSKATGWPWETQYF,TGTGCCAGCAGCAAAGCAACAGGGTGGCCATGGGAGACCCAGTACTTC
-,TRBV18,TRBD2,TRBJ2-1,CASSGLAGTNEQFF,TGTGCCAGCTCGGGACTAGCGGGAACCAATGAGCAGTTCTTC
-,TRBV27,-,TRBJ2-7,CASSLRVEHEQYF,TGTGCCAGCAGTTTGCGGGTGGAGCACGAGCAGTACTTC
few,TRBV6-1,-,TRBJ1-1,CASSEARLGNTEAFF,TGTGCCAGCAGTGAAGCTAGACTAGGGAACACTGAAGCTTTCTTT
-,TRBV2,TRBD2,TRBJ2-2,CASSDTAGLAGLTGELFF,TGTGCCAGCAGTGATACCGCTGGACTAGCGGGACTCACCGGGGAGCTGTTTTTT
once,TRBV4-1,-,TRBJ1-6,CASSLTRQTASPLHF,TGCGCCAGCAGCCTTACCCGGCAGACGGCTTCACCCCTCCACTTT
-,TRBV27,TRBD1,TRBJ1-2,CASSLSETPGGNYGYTF,TGTGCCAGCAGTTTATCCGAGACCCCAGGGGGAAACTATGGCTACACCTTC
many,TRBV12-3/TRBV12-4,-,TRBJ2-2,CASSTATGELFF,TGTGCCAGCAGTACTGCCACCGGGGAGCTGTTTTTT
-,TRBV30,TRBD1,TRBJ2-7,CAWRRTGGWYEQYF,TGTGCCTGGAGGCGGACAGGGGGCTGGTACGAGCAGTACTTC
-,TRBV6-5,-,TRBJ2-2,CASSYDRSSNTGELFF,TGTGCCAGCAGTTACGATAGGAGTTCGAACACCGGGGAGCTGTTTTTT